Below, 8 T cell receptor beta chains from the same sample are listed, as sequenced in a study of T-cell memory formation after mild COVID-19. TCRdb passed the 5' RACE reads through MiXCR, listing each CDR3 protein once. The top ten hold roughly 13% of the sample, which has 350,000 to 500,000 distinct CDR3 sequences, about 25% seen once. The sequenced sample was PBMCs or a T cell subset sorted from them (not recorded which). These receptors came from an adult woman who had mild COVID-19 (a few samples of this study predate the infection). Cell type and time point are not known.

This clonotype was detected once. The CDR3 region has the DNA TGTGCCAGCAGTCTACCTACAGGGGCCTCCTACGAGCAGTACTTC. This translates into CASSLPTGASYEQYF. The chain combines TRBV6-2 or TRBV6-3 with TRBJ2-7, with 7 bases matching TRBD1. This CDR3 is 15 amino acids long. Trimming at V came to 5 bases and at J to 0 bases, leaving 7 bases not matched to a gene. The germline gives CDR1 MNHEY, CDR2 SVGEGT.

As to this clonotype: At one end the junction does not follow the germline gene, possibly because of a read error. V and J are TRBV29-1 and TRBJ2-1; D may be TRBD1 (6 bases). Germline V lookup: CDR1 SQVTM, CDR2 ANQGSEA. The CDR3 length is 8 residues. The CDR3 DNA reads as TGCAGCGTCGGGACAATTTCCTTC. Translation: CSVGTISF.

This chain joins TRBV7-9 and TRBJ2-5; 8 bases are a match to TRBD1. Germline V lookup: CDR1 SEHNR, CDR2 FQNEAQ (reference sequence). J gave up 5 bases and V 5 bases, and 10 bases lay outside the gene matches. The length of the CDR3 is 15 residues. For the CDR3, the DNA is TGTGCCAGCAGCCCCTGGGGACAGGCCACGGAGACCCAGTACTTC. Translation gives CASSPWGQATETQYF.

In its sample, this clonotype was seen many times. The V and J genes are TRBV7-8 and TRBJ2-7; D gene unclear. The V gene lost 1 base and the J gene lost 9 bases, with 13 bases spanning the gap. The CDR3 has 13 residues. Germline V CDR1 and CDR2: SGHVS, FQNEAQ. CDR3: CASSLGPSGGQYF. The CDR3 DNA follows: TGTGCCAGCAGCTTAGGGCCCTCGGGTGGGCAGTACTTC.

The chain recombines TRBV7-2 with TRBJ2-7; D uncertain. The CDR3 has 16 residues. V lost 1 base to trimming and J lost 5 bases, with 18 bases between them. Germline assignment: CDR1 SGHTA and CDR2 FQGNSA. Here the CDR3 reads CASSLDGSYRGHEQYF. For the CDR3, the DNA is TGTGCCAGCAGCTTAGATGGGTCCTACCGAGGACACGAGCAGTACTTC.

This clonotype was detected only once. V and J are TRBV6-4 and TRBJ2-5, with unresolved D. Germline V lookup: CDR1 MRHNA, CDR2 SNTAGT. V dropped 0 bases and J dropped 5 bases, with 13 bases sitting between them. CDR3 length: 15 residues. The CDR3, as DNA: TGTGCCAGCAGTGACTCAACTGGCCCTCGGGAGACCCAGTACTTC. Amino acids: CASSDSTGPRETQYF.

This clonotype has more than one count but fewer than ten. V and J are TRBV20-1 and TRBJ1-1; TRBD1 matches at 9 bases. CDR3 length: 15 amino acids. Germline V CDR1 and CDR2: DFQATT, SNEGSKA (reference sequence). V dropped 0 bases and J dropped 5; count of bases not matched to a gene: 7. The DNA for the CDR3 is TGCAGTGCTAGAGAATTACAGGGGGCGCGGACTGAAGCTTTCTTT. Protein sequence: CSARELQGARTEAFF.

This clonotype has only a few counts. The chain has TRBV7-9 and TRBJ2-3, with 16 bases fitting TRBD2. The germline CDR1 and CDR2 sequences are SEHNR and FQNEAQ (reference sequence). This CDR3 is 18 amino acids long. Trimming took 5 bases from V and 4 from J; bases not matched to a gene: 9. The CDR3 sequence is CASSTTGTSGRAADTQYF. The CDR3 DNA reads TGTGCCAGCAGCACAACCGGGACTAGCGGGAGGGCAGCAGATACGCAGTATTTT.